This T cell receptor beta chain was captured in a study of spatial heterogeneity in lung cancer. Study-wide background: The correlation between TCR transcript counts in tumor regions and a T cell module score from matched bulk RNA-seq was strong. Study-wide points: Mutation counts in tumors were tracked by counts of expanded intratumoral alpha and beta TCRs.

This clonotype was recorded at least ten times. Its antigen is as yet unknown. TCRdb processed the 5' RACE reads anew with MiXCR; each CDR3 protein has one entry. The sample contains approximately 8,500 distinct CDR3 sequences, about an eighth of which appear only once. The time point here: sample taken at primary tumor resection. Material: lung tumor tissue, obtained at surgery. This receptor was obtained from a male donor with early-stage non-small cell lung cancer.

The chain's CDR3 is CASSPRVDEGSEAFF. The DNA of the CDR3 is TGCGCCAGCAGCCCGCGGGTGGACGAAGGGAGTGAAGCTTTCTTT. The V call is TRBV5-1, the J call TRBJ1-1; D not certain. Germline loops: CDR1 SGHRS, CDR2 YFSETQ. This CDR3 spans 15 amino acids. Trimming pared 4 bases from V and 7 bases from J, leaving 20 bases between.